A selection of T cell receptor beta chains follows, all from one sample in a study of graft-versus-host responses after intestinal transplantation. Assay used: immunoSEQ multiplex PCR; TCRdb lists only in-frame clones, some missing. The profile shows about 85,000 clones, under 85% of them singletons. No antigen has been assigned to these receptors. This specimen consisted of unstimulated CD8+ T cells sorted from spleen or lymph node cells, obtained before intestinal transplant. All receptors come from a human donor who received an intestinal transplant. Both conserved end residues are part of each CDR3. A D gene is named only where the DNA matches it firmly. A clone size is listed for some rows: how often the clone was seen (once, few, many), or a class if it is expanded.

D gene,J gene,clone size,V gene,CDR3 DNA,CDR3 protein
NA,TRBJ2-7,NA,TRBV27,TGTGCCAGCAGAGCCTCCTACGAGCAGTACTTC,CASRASYEQYF
TRBD1,TRBJ2-7,NA,TRBV28,TGTGCCAGCAGTCCCTGGGACAGGTTACACATCTACGAGCAGTACTTC,CASSPWDRLHIYEQYF
NA,TRBJ2-1,few,TRBV7-6,TGTGCCAGCAGCTTGGAGCTCACCGGTAATGAGCAGTTCTTC,CASSLELTGNEQFF
NA,TRBJ1-1,NA,TRBV13,TGTGCCAGCAGCTTAATTGGGTTATGGACTGAAGCTTTCTTT,CASSLIGLWTEAFF
TRBD1,TRBJ1-1,NA,TRBV10-3,TGTGCCATCACCCGGGACAGGGGTACTGAAGCTTTCTTT,CAITRDRGTEAFF
NA,TRBJ2-7,NA,TRBV29-1,TGCAGCGTTGAAGAGGTAGGCGGCGAGCAGTACTTC,CSVEEVGGEQYF
NA,TRBJ1-5,NA,TRBV19,TGTGCCAGTAGTATAGGTGGGGGCGGCAATCAGCCCCAGCATTTT,CASSIGGGGNQPQHF
NA,TRBJ1-2,NA,TRBV4-2,TGTGCCAGCAGCCATGGACAGACCCTGGGCGACTATGGCTACACCTTC,CASSHGQTLGDYGYTF
NA,TRBJ2-7,NA,TRBV6-5,TGTGCCAGCAGTTACTCTGCGGCTGGCTACGAGCAGTACTTC,CASSYSAAGYEQYF
TRBD2,TRBJ2-5,NA,TRBV9,TGTGCCAGCAGCGCTAGGACTAGCGGAAGACAAGAGACCCAGTACTTC,CASSARTSGRQETQYF
TRBD1,TRBJ2-7,NA,TRBV7-3,TGTGCCAGCAGCCCCGGGACAGGGGGGTACGAGCAGTACTTC,CASSPGTGGYEQYF
NA,TRBJ2-5,NA,TRBV4-1,TGCGCCAGCAGCCAAGATTCCAGGGAGACCCAGTACTTC,CASSQDSRETQYF
NA,TRBJ1-5,once,TRBV6-5,TGTGCCAGCAGTCCCGAAGATAGCAATCAGCCCCAGCATTTT,CASSPEDSNQPQHF
NA,TRBJ2-7,NA,TRBV29-1,TGCAGCGTTGAAAGACAGGGAGGCGGCGAGCAGTACTTC,CSVERQGGGEQYF
TRBD1,TRBJ1-1,NA,TRBV30,TGTGCCTGGATCCCAGGGGGTACTGAAGCTTTCTTT,CAWIPGGTEAFF
NA,TRBJ2-7,NA,TRBV5-6,TGTGCCAGCAGCTTCGGACAGCCCTACGAGCAGTACTTC,CASSFGQPYEQYF
TRBD1,TRBJ2-7,NA,TRBV2,TGTGCCAGCAGTGAGTGGACAGGGCCATACGAGCAGTACTTC,CASSEWTGPYEQYF
NA,TRBJ2-7,NA,TRBV6-1,TGTGCCAGCAGTCCCGTGAGCTCCTACGAGCAGTACTTC,CASSPVSSYEQYF
NA,TRBJ2-3,NA,TRBV28,TGTGCCAGCAGTTCGCCTGAAGGCGTCACAGATACGCAGTATTTT,CASSSPEGVTDTQYF
NA,TRBJ1-1,NA,TRBV27,TGTGCCAGCAGTTTAGGGGGCCTGAACACTGAAGCTTTCTTT,CASSLGGLNTEAFF
NA,TRBJ2-7,NA,TRBV29-1,TGCAGCGTTGAAAAGGGGAGCTCCTACGAGCAGTACTTC,CSVEKGSSYEQYF
TRBD2,TRBJ2-7,NA,TRBV9,TGTGCCAGCAGCCCAAGCGGGACCTACGAGCAGTACTTC,CASSPSGTYEQYF
NA,TRBJ1-1,NA,TRBV30,TGTGCCTGGAGATGCGGGGGGTTGGTCACTGAAGCTTTCTTT,CAWRCGGLVTEAFF
NA,TRBJ1-5,once,TRBV19,TGTGCCAGTAGCACGCCTGGAGGGAGAGTTGATGGGGAGCCCCAGCATTTT,CASSTPGGRVDGEPQHF
TRBD2,TRBJ2-3,NA,TRBV7-3,TGTGCCAGCAGCCTTAGCGGGAGTGCGGCAGATACGCAGTATTTT,CASSLSGSAADTQYF
TRBD1,TRBJ2-7,NA,TRBV6-5,TGTGCCAGCAGCGAGACAGGGGGCCTTCCCACGGGGCAGTACTTC,CASSETGGLPTGQYF
NA,TRBJ1-1,NA,TRBV6-6,TGTGCCAGCAGTTATGATCCTTTGGTGAACACTGAAGCTTTCTTT,CASSYDPLVNTEAFF
NA,TRBJ2-1,NA,TRBV11-2,TGTGCCAGCAGCCCCCGTGACAACCATGAGCAGTTCTTC,CASSPRDNHEQFF
NA,TRBJ1-4,NA,TRBV27,TGTGCCAGCAGTTTATATGTGGGTGAAAAACTGTTTTTT,CASSLYVGEKLFF
NA,TRBJ1-2,NA,TRBV4-1,TGCGCCAGCAGCCAAGACAGGGGAAACTATGGCTACACCTTC,CASSQDRGNYGYTF
TRBD2,TRBJ2-7,NA,TRBV4-1,TGCGCCAGCAGTGACGGCGGGGGGCCCTCGGAGCAGTACTTC,CASSDGGGPSEQYF
NA,TRBJ2-7,NA,TRBV9,TGTGCCAGCTCACGGGCGGACGGGGTATCCTACGAGCAGTACTTC,CASSRADGVSYEQYF
TRBD2,TRBJ2-7,NA,TRBV28,TGTGCCAGCAGTTCCCTAGCGGGAGTAGGTTCCTACGAGCAGTACTTC,CASSSLAGVGSYEQYF
TRBD2,TRBJ2-7,NA,TRBV6-6,TGTGCCAGTACCGGGACTAGCGGGAGTGTCGACGAGCAGTACTTC,CASTGTSGSVDEQYF
NA,TRBJ1-6,NA,TRBV2,TGTGCCAGCAGTGTCGGGGACGGCCACGGGAATTCACCCCTCCACTTT,CASSVGDGHGNSPLHF
TRBD1,TRBJ2-1,NA,TRBV6-5,TGTGCCAGCAGTTACGGGACAGGGGGCTACAATGAGCAGTTCTTC,CASSYGTGGYNEQFF
NA,TRBJ2-1,NA,TRBV9,TGTGCCAGCAGCGTAGCCGGAAGGGAAAACAATGAGCAGTTCTTC,CASSVAGRENNEQFF
NA,TRBJ1-3,NA,TRBV9,TGTGCCAGCAGCCCCGGAGGGGGAACTGGAAACACCATATATTTT,CASSPGGGTGNTIYF
NA,TRBJ2-5,once,TRBV7-9,TGTGCCAGCAGCTTAGCCACTCTAAAATTAGGGAACCGTCGAGAGACCCAGTACTTC,CASSLATLKLGNRRETQYF
NA,TRBJ2-1,NA,TRBV15,TGTGCCACCAGCGAATTCCTTACCCCCGACAATGAGCAGTTCTTC,CATSEFLTPDNEQFF
NA,TRBJ2-3,NA,TRBV11-3,TGTGCCAGCAGCTTGGGGGGATGCACAGATACGCAGTATTTT,CASSLGGCTDTQYF
NA,TRBJ2-1,NA,TRBV29-1,TGCAGCGGCGACAGCTCCTACAATGAGCAGTTCTTC,CSGDSSYNEQFF
TRBD1,TRBJ2-2,NA,TRBV4-1,TGCGCCAGCAGCCAAGAAGGTGGGACAGCTTATACCGGGGAGCTGTTTTTT,CASSQEGGTAYTGELFF
TRBD2,TRBJ2-3,NA,TRBV6-1,TGTGCCAGCACCAGGACTAGCGGGGGTCCAGATACGCAGTATTTT,CASTRTSGGPDTQYF
NA,TRBJ2-3,NA,TRBV20-1,TGCAGTGCGGGGCCTCTTTATACGCAGTATTTT,CSAGPLYTQYF
NA,TRBJ2-7,NA,TRBV27,TGTGCCAGCAGTTCTCCCGGATACGAGCAGTACTTC,CASSSPGYEQYF
TRBD2,TRBJ2-3,NA,TRBV6-4,TGTGCCAGCAGTGACTCTAGCGGGGGGGCCGATACGCAGTATTTT,CASSDSSGGADTQYF
NA,TRBJ2-1,NA,TRBV2,TGTGCCAGCAGTCCCGGGCCTTACAATGAGCAGTTCTTC,CASSPGPYNEQFF
NA,TRBJ2-2,NA,TRBV6-5,TGTGCCAGCAGTTACAGGGAGAGCACCGGGGAGCTGTTTTTT,CASSYRESTGELFF
NA,TRBJ1-1,NA,TRBV4-1,TGCGCCAGCAGCCCCAGGGTGGGGAGCACTGAAGCTTTCTTT,CASSPRVGSTEAFF
NA,TRBJ2-7,NA,TRBV19,TGTGCCAGTAGTCCGGACTCCCACGAGCAGTACTTC,CASSPDSHEQYF
TRBD1,TRBJ2-7,NA,TRBV4-1,TGCGCCAGCAGCCAATCTCCGACAGGGGAGTGGTACGAGCAGTACTTC,CASSQSPTGEWYEQYF
TRBD1,TRBJ1-2,NA,TRBV4-1,TGCGCCAGCAGCCAAGAAGGAGACAGGGCCTATGGCTACACCTTC,CASSQEGDRAYGYTF
NA,TRBJ2-3,NA,TRBV5-4,TGTGCCAGCAGCTTGGGGGGGGCAGGGGTCACAGATACGCAGTATTTT,CASSLGGAGVTDTQYF
TRBD1,TRBJ2-2,NA,TRBV10-3,TGTGCCATCAGTGGCGGTCCGGACAGGACCGGGGAGCTGTTTTTT,CAISGGPDRTGELFF